The sequence of this TCR beta chain was determined in a study of metastatic and nonmetastatic thyroid tumors. Study-level background: For malignant and benign thyroid patients, tumor or nodule tissue and blood were the sources whose repertoires were compared.

As to this clone: One end of the junction fails to match germline, which may point to a read error.

In the study's own analysis: A distant-metastasis classifier for papillary thyroid cancer was built using CDR3 differences across clinicopathological groups. TCRdb re-clonotyped the PCR reads via MiXCR. These V and J calls derive from TCRdb rather than the authors' analysis. The data contain about 22,000 clones, more than 14% of them seen just once; the ten biggest clones take up approximately 15%. Germline V gene sequence: CDR1 MNHNS, CDR2 SASEGT. CDR3 size: 13 residues. Not a single patient had been given any form of treatment at any point before undergoing thyroid surgery. The chain links TRBV6-1 to TRBJ1-1; D remains ambiguous. The receptor comes from a female donor with papillary thyroid cancer or a benign thyroid nodule (not recorded which). Some clones in this sample may be carry-over from other donors' samples. Sequencing input: tumor tissue. DNA for the CDR3: TGTTCCAGCAGCCGCCCAGTGGATTGGACTGCTTTCTTT. This gives the protein CSSSRPVDWTAFF.